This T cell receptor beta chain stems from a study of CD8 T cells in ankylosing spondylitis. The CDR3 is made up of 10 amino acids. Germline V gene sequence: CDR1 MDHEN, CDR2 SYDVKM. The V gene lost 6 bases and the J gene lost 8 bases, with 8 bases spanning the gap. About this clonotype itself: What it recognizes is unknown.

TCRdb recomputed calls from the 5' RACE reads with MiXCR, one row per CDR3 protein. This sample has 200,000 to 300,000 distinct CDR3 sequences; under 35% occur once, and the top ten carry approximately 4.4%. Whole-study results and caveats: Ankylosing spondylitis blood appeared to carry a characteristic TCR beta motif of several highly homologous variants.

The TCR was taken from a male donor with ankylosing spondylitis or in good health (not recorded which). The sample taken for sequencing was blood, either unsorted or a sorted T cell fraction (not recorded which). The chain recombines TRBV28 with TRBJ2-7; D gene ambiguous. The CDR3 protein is CASSRYKQYF. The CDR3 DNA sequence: TGTGCCAGCAGCCGATACAAGCAGTACTTC.